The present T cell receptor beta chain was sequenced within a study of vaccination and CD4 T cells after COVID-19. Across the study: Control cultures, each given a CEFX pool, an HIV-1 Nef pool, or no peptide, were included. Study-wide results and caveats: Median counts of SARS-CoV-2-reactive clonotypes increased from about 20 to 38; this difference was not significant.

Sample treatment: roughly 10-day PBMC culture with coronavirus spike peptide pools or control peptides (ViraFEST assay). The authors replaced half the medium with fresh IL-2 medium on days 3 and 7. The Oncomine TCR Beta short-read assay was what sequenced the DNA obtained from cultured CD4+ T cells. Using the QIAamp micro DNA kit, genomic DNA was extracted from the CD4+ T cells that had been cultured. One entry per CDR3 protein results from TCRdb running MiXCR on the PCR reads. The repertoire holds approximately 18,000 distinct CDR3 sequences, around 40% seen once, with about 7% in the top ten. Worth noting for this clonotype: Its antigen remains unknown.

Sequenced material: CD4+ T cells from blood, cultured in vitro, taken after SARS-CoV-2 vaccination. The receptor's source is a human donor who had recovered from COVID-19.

The CDR3 region is CASSLFGANVLTF. CDR3 nucleotides: TGTGCCAGCAGTTTATTTGGGGCCAACGTCCTGACTTTC. The V call is TRBV27, the J call TRBJ2-6, with D unresolved. The ends were cut back, 1 base at V and 3 bases at J, with 1 base in the middle. The CDR3 is made up of 13 amino acids. The germline V gene encodes CDR1 MNHEY and CDR2 SMNVEV (reference sequence).